A single sample is the source of the 7 T cell receptor beta chains below, sequenced in a study of T cell responses to AZD1222 COVID-19 vaccine. TCRdb's table, derived via immunoSEQ multiplex PCR, lists solely in-frame clones and lacks some. This table has approximately 150,000 clones, around 90% appearing once. The material sequenced was peripheral blood, taken on day 0 of AZD1222 vaccination. These receptors were collected from an adult in good health.

V gene TRBV5-1 combines with J gene TRBJ2-7; D might be TRBD2 (5 bases). CDR3 size: 14 residues. V lost 0 bases, J lost 4 bases, and 11 bases lay in between. The germline gives CDR1 SGHRS, CDR2 YFSETQ. For the CDR3, the DNA is TGCGCCAGCAGCTTGGGGTTACGGGGTTACGAGCAGTACTTC. Protein: CASSLGLRGYEQYF. The entire variable domain, with the rest obtained from reference TRBV5-1 and TRBJ2-7, is as follows: KAGVTQTPRYLIKTRGQQVTLSCSPISGHRSVSWYQQTPGQGLQFLFEYFSETQRNKGNFPGRFSGRQFSNSRSEMNVSTLELGDSALYLCASSLGLRGYEQYFGPGTRLTVT.

The chain's CDR3 is CASSLEPTGSSYEQYF. The CDR3 coding sequence is TGTGCCAGCAGCTTAGAACCAACAGGGAGCTCCTACGAGCAGTACTTC. This chain joins TRBV11-2 and TRBJ2-7; perhaps TRBD1 as D (6 bases). Germline CDR1 SGHAT, CDR2 FQNNGV. Trimming pared 0 bases from V and 0 bases from J, leaving 12 bases between. CDR3 length: 16 residues.

The rearrangement uses TRBV4-1 and TRBJ2-1; no firm D call. Germline lookup yields CDR1 MGHRA and CDR2 YSYEKL. The germline V and J ends were trimmed by 1 base and 4 bases, with 14 bases remaining between them. The CDR3 totals 16 residues. The CDR3 sequence is CASSQAPTAEYNEQFF. CDR3 DNA: TGCGCCAGCAGCCAAGCGCCGACGGCAGAGTACAATGAGCAGTTCTTC.

The rearrangement uses TRBV2 and TRBJ1-6; D perhaps matches TRBD1 (5 bases). This CDR3 comprises 15 residues. The ends were cut back, 5 bases at V and 2 bases at J, with 10 bases in the middle. CDR1 SNHLY and CDR2 FYNNEI come from the germline V gene. The CDR3 sequence: CASSQEGTYNSPLHF. The CDR3 coding sequence is TGTGCCAGCAGTCAAGAGGGGACCTATAATTCACCCCTCCACTTT.

V is TRBV5-4 and J is TRBJ1-2; D gene uncertain. This CDR3 region has 12 residues. Germline lookup yields CDR1 SGHNT and CDR2 YYREEE (reference sequence). Trimming took off 4 bases at V and 5 bases at J, with 9 bases between the two ends. In nucleotides, the CDR3 is TGTGCCAGCAGCCCCGTGGGGTATGGCTACACCTTC. It encodes CASSPVGYGYTF.

This clone was observed a handful of times. Here the CDR3 reads CASSFIGELFF. The CDR3 DNA sequence: TGTGCCAGCAGTTTTATAGGGGAACTGTTTTTT. The chain links TRBV28 to TRBJ1-4; maybe TRBD1 (5 bases). There are 11 residues in the CDR3. CDR1 MDHEN and CDR2 SYDVKM come from the germline V gene. V was shortened by 3 bases and J by 12 bases, with 8 bases between the two germline ends. Full variable domain (rest looked up from reference TRBV28 and TRBJ1-4): DVKVTQSSRYLVKRTGEKVFLECVQDMDHENMFWYRQDPGLGLRLIYFSYDVKMKEKGDIPEGYSVSREKKERFSLILESASTNQTSMYLCASSFIGELFFGSGTQLSVL.

This rearrangement joins TRBV19 to TRBJ1-2; 9 positions agree with TRBD1. Per the germline V gene, CDR1 is LNHDA and CDR2 is SQIVND (reference sequence). J was trimmed by 4 bases and V by 5 bases; bases with no gene match: 8. The CDR3 loop spans 15 amino acids. DNA for the CDR3: TGTGCCAGTAGTGTCCTTGGACAGGGGAGCTATGGCTACACCTTC. This translates into CASSVLGQGSYGYTF. Using reference TRBV19 and TRBJ1-2 for the parts outside the CDR3, the full variable domain is DGGITQSPKYLFRKEGQNVTLSCEQNLNHDAMYWYRQDPGQGLRLIYYSQIVNDFQKGDIAEGYSVSREKKESFPLTVTSAQKNPTAFYLCASSVLGQGSYGYTFGSGTRLTVV.